This TCR beta chain is from a study of early T cells in non-severe SARS-CoV-2 infection. Across the whole study: From unsorted whole blood, bulk RNA was sequenced, and the chains remained unpaired.

This clonotype occurred many times. What it recognizes is unknown. The CDR3 spans 15 residues. CDR1 LGHNA and CDR2 YNFKEQ come from the germline V gene. With V trimmed by 4 bases and J by 6 bases, 4 bases remained unmatched. Study-wide findings and caveats: Matching with VDJdb favored anti-spike CD8 responses (missing private and CD4 specificities).

Researchers tagged individual cDNA molecules with unique molecular identifiers. TCRdb reprocessed the 5' RACE reads with MiXCR, giving one entry per CDR3 protein. The data hold about 49,000 distinct CDR3 sequences, with less than 4.5% observed a single time. The sequence was collected from an adult who was a healthcare worker with PCR-confirmed SARS-CoV-2 infection or an uninfected control (not recorded which). The sequencing input was whole blood. The chain couples TRBV4-2 to TRBJ2-7; 15 nucleotides align to TRBD2. The CDR3, as DNA: TGTGCCAGCAGCCCAAGGACTAGCGGGGGGGCCGAGCAGTACTTC. This translates into CASSPRTSGGAEQYF.